A single sample gave rise to the 28 T cell receptor beta chains below, sequenced in a study of cytomegalovirus exposure and HLA in healthy donors. A multiplex PCR was run with 60 Vbeta primers and 13 Jbeta primers. Using immunoSEQ multiplex PCR, the repertoire was profiled, and TCRdb retains in-frame clones only, with some absent. The sample contains about 170,000 clones, approximately 80% of which appear only once. The sample comprised PBMCs. The source of these receptors is a man between 18 and 29 years old in good health and CMV-seronegative.

CDR3 sequence (DNA): TGCGCCAGCAGCCCTACAGGGTTCGGCAATCAGCCCCAGCATTTT. Residues: CASSPTGFGNQPQHF. The V and J genes are TRBV5-1 and TRBJ1-5; possibly TRBD1 for D (6 bases). The CDR3 sequence is 15 residues long. V lost 4 bases and J lost 2, with 13 bases in between. Germline-derived CDR1 and CDR2 are SGHRS and YFSETQ.

This clone was detected only once. This chain uses TRBV28 with TRBJ2-2, with D perhaps matching TRBD2 (5 bases). The V end was cut by 1 base, the J end by 7 bases, with 10 bases between. Per the germline V gene, CDR1 is MDHEN and CDR2 is SYDVKM. This CDR3 has 14 residues. The CDR3, as DNA: TGTGCCAGCAGTTTATCGGCGGGTTTCGGGGAGCTGTTTTTT. As protein: CASSLSAGFGELFF.

The chain is built from TRBV27 and TRBJ1-2, with D unresolved. Germline V gene data show CDR1 as MNHEY and CDR2 as SMNVEV (reference sequence). The CDR3 has 13 amino acids. The V gene lost 0 bases and the J gene lost 7 bases, with 9 bases spanning the gap. As DNA, the CDR3 is TGTGCCAGCAGTTTATCTGCAATGAGTGGCTACACCTTC. This encodes CASSLSAMSGYTF.

The chain employs TRBV10-2 and TRBJ1-5; D is perhaps TRBD1 (6 bases). The CDR3 is made up of 13 amino acids. V was trimmed by 8 bases and J by 0 bases, leaving 8 bases between them. CDR1 is WSHSY and CDR2 is SAAADI in the germline V gene. Here the CDR3 reads CASQGYSNQPQHF. In DNA form, the CDR3 reads TGCGCCAGCCAGGGGTATAGCAATCAGCCCCAGCATTTT.

This clone was counted only a few times. This chain links TRBV5-6 with TRBJ1-1; possibly TRBD1 for D (6 bases). The CDR3 totals 17 residues. Germline V CDR1 and CDR2: SGHDT, YYEEEE. Deletions cut 2 bases from V and 4 bases from J, with 21 bases between. DNA of the CDR3: TGTGCCAGCAGCTTTTCTCGTAGCACAGGGTTGGTCACTGAAGCTTTCTTT. Its translation is CASSFSRSTGLVTEAFF.

The chain employs TRBV5-1 and TRBJ2-7, with D perhaps matching TRBD1 (6 bases). The germline V gene has CDR1 SGHRS and CDR2 YFSETQ. Trimming removed 4 bases at V and 6 bases at J, with 11 bases between. The CDR3 length is 12 residues. The CDR3 is CASSAGDTEQYF. The CDR3 DNA reads TGCGCCAGCAGCGCCGGGGACACCGAGCAGTACTTC.

J is TRBJ1-2 and V is TRBV6-5, with D unclear. V lost 4 bases and J lost 5, with 14 bases in between. The germline gives CDR1 MNHEY, CDR2 SVGAGI. The CDR3 is 14 residues long. The CDR3 DNA sequence: TGTGCCAGCAGTTTGACACCCGGACTTTATGGCTACACCTTC. Protein sequence: CASSLTPGLYGYTF.

V gene TRBV9 combines with J gene TRBJ2-3, with 13 positions matching TRBD2. This CDR3 comprises 14 residues. Germline lookup yields CDR1 SGDLS and CDR2 YYNGEE. With 7 bases clipped from V and 6 bases from J, the junction kept 5 bases outside the gene matches. The CDR3 DNA sequence: TGTGCCAGCGGCACTAGCGGGGGGGAGGATACGCAGTATTTT. This gives the protein CASGTSGGEDTQYF.

The CDR3 spells CASSPLGGMGPDGNTIYF. The CDR3 nucleotides read TGTGCCAGCTCACCTTTAGGCGGGATGGGCCCCGATGGAAACACCATATATTTT. V usage is TRBV18 and J usage is TRBJ1-3; D unclear. Germline V gene lookup returns CDR1 KGHSH and CDR2 LQKENI. The CDR3 is 18 residues long. Trimming stripped 3 bases from V and 3 bases from J, with 21 bases between.

V gene TRBV5-1 combines with J gene TRBJ1-4; weak D call: TRBD1 (6 bases). V lost 1 base, J lost 0 bases, and 16 bases lay in between. Germline CDR1 and CDR2: SGHRS and YFSETQ. This CDR3 has 18 residues. The CDR3 reads CASSLSGAVRATNEKLFF. For the CDR3, the DNA is TGCGCCAGCAGCTTGTCAGGGGCAGTCAGAGCAACTAATGAAAAACTGTTTTTT.

The V gene is TRBV6-1, the J gene TRBJ2-7; 7 nucleotides agree with TRBD1. This CDR3 has 15 residues. Germline-derived CDR1 and CDR2 are MNHNS and SASEGT. V gave up 6 bases and J gave up 5 bases; unmatched junction bases: 13. The DNA of the CDR3 is TGTGCCAGCAGGGACAGGACGTCCCCAGGCAACGAGCAGTACTTC. Translation gives CASRDRTSPGNEQYF.

The chain has TRBV7-9 and TRBJ1-2; no clear D. The CDR3 totals 15 residues. Between the trimmed V and J ends, which lost 4 bases and 7 bases, there was a span of 19 bases. Germline V CDR1 and CDR2: SEHNR, FQNEAQ (reference sequence). The CDR3 loop reads CASSSGGSPGGGYTF. The CDR3 bases are TGTGCCAGCAGCTCTGGAGGATCTCCGGGCGGTGGCTACACCTTC.

V usage is TRBV6-5 and J usage is TRBJ1-5; D remains unclear. The CDR3 sequence is 12 residues long. V was shortened by 6 bases and J by 7 bases, with 10 bases between the two germline ends. Germline V lookup: CDR1 MNHEY, CDR2 SVGAGI. CDR3 sequence (DNA): TGTGCCAGCAGATCCAGTAGCCAGCCCCAGCATTTT. This sequence encodes CASRSSSQPQHF.

The chain couples TRBV25-1 to TRBJ2-7; 8 bases are a match to TRBD1. Germline V lookup: CDR1 MGHDK, CDR2 SYGVNS. CDR3 length: 15 residues. The V and J ends lost 6 bases and 7 bases, in that order; junction bases with no gene match: 14. CDR3 DNA: TGTGCCAGCAGCCGAATCTCAGGGGGCACGGGGGAGCAGTACTTC. This gives the protein CASSRISGGTGEQYF.

The chain is built from TRBV6-5 and TRBJ1-1; 7 nucleotides line up with TRBD1. J lost 0 bases, V lost 0 bases, and 4 bases had no gene match. CDR1 is MNHEY, CDR2 SVGAGI, per germline. The length of the CDR3 is 16 residues. The chain's CDR3 is CASSYSGTVMNTEAFF. CDR3 bases: TGTGCCAGCAGTTACTCCGGGACAGTCATGAACACTGAAGCTTTCTTT.

V and J are TRBV7-9 and TRBJ2-6, with 10 bases lining up with TRBD1. Losses at the gene ends were 5 bases for V and 0 bases for J; bases not matched to a gene: 10. Germline loops: CDR1 SEHNR, CDR2 FQNEAQ (reference sequence). The CDR3 has 19 residues. CDR3 in DNA: TGTGCCAGCAGCGCACCCCGGGACAGGGGTAACTCTGGGGCCAACGTCCTGACTTTC. Its protein product is CASSAPRDRGNSGANVLTF.

This rearrangement joins TRBV14 to TRBJ2-3; D not certain. Between the trimmed V and J ends, which lost 5 bases and 3 bases, there was a span of 9 bases. Per germline, CDR1 SGHDN and CDR2 FVKESK. The CDR3 extends over 13 amino acids. For the CDR3, the DNA is TGTGCCAGCAGCTTAATACTTACAGATACGCAGTATTTT. Residues: CASSLILTDTQYF.

The rearrangement links TRBV10-3 to TRBJ2-7, with 9 bases matching TRBD1. The junction had 1 base not matched to a gene; V was cut back by 0 bases and J by 1 base. This CDR3 is 15 amino acids long. Germline CDR1 reads ENHRY; CDR2 reads SYGVKD. CDR3 sequence reads: CAISESGQGSYEQYF. The CDR3 DNA sequence: TGTGCCATCAGTGAGTCGGGACAGGGTTCCTACGAGCAGTACTTC.

The chain is built from TRBV4-1 and TRBJ2-3; 7 bases line up with TRBD2. Germline CDR1 is MGHRA and CDR2 is YSYEKL. This CDR3 spans 16 amino acids. Germline trimming cut 7 bases from V and 0 bases from J; bases unmatched to any gene: 10. In DNA, the CDR3 is TGCGCCAGCACCCTTAGGCTAGCGGCTAGCACAGATACGCAGTATTTT. It encodes CASTLRLAASTDTQYF.

The chain employs TRBV6-5 and TRBJ2-3; D is perhaps TRBD1 (5 bases). With 5 bases removed from V and 3 bases from J, the gap between germline ends came to 12 bases. The CDR3 extends over 14 amino acids. Germline V gene lookup returns CDR1 MNHEY and CDR2 SVGAGI. The CDR3 DNA is TGTGCCAGCAGTCGGACCAGGGTTACAGATACGCAGTATTTT. The encoded protein is CASSRTRVTDTQYF.

This clone showed up just once. The chain's CDR3 is CASSLGTGSASAKNIQYF. Here the CDR3 DNA reads TGCGCCAGCAGTCTAGGGACAGGAAGCGCTTCAGCCAAAAACATTCAGTACTTC. The gene calls are TRBV23-1 and TRBJ2-4, with TRBD1 matching over 8 bases. TRBV23-1 carries the ORF label, with uncertain function. The CDR3 is 18 residues long. Trimming took 4 bases from V and 0 from J; bases not matched to a gene: 11.

The V gene is TRBV28, the J gene TRBJ1-6, with TRBD1 as a possible D gene (5 bases). CDR1 is MDHEN and CDR2 is SYDVKM in the germline V gene. The CDR3 contains 14 residues. Trimming took off 3 bases at V and 11 bases at J, with 14 bases between the two ends. The DNA for the CDR3 is TGTGCCAGCAGTTTTAGGGACGGGGGGGCACCCCTCCACTTT. Its protein product is CASSFRDGGAPLHF.

V and J are TRBV5-1 and TRBJ1-1, with 10 bases matching TRBD1. This CDR3 is built from 15 residues. V trimming: 4 bases; J trimming: 5 bases; junction bases outside the gene matches: 8. The germline V gene encodes CDR1 SGHRS and CDR2 YFSETQ. This chain's CDR3 is CASSPGQGRVTEAFF. The DNA of the CDR3 is TGCGCCAGCAGCCCGGGACAGGGGAGGGTTACTGAAGCTTTCTTT.

The chain recombines TRBV4-1 with TRBJ1-2; D uncertain. V lost 4 bases and J lost 11, with 14 bases in between. Per the germline V gene, CDR1 is MGHRA and CDR2 is YSYEKL. CDR3 size: 12 residues. The CDR3 region is CASSPHSGWYTF. The CDR3 nucleotides read TGCGCCAGCAGCCCCCACTCGGGTTGGTACACCTTC.

This sequence joins TRBV4-1 and TRBJ2-7; possible D gene TRBD1, 5 bases. The CDR3 consists of 14 residues. CDR1 is MGHRA, CDR2 YSYEKL, per germline. Trimming took 1 base from V and 1 from J, leaving 8 bases between them. Written as DNA, the CDR3 is TGCGCCAGCAGCCAAGTCGCAGGGTCCTACGAGCAGTACTTC. Translating gives CASSQVAGSYEQYF.

The V and J genes are TRBV27 and TRBJ2-2; 14 nucleotides match TRBD2. V lost 5 bases to trimming and J lost 4 bases; unmatched junction nucleotides: 9. Germline V lookup: CDR1 MNHEY, CDR2 SMNVEV (reference sequence). This CDR3 is 18 amino acids long. CDR3 coding DNA: TGTGCCAGCAGTCCGCTGACTAGCGGGAGGGCCGGCACCGGGGAGCTGTTTTTT. Translating it yields CASSPLTSGRAGTGELFF.

V gene TRBV6-5 combines with J gene TRBJ2-5; D is perhaps TRBD2 (5 bases). The CDR3 has 15 amino acids. V lost 6 bases, J lost 2 bases, and 16 bases lay in between. Germline CDR1 is MNHEY and CDR2 is SVGAGI. This CDR3 is CASRLLGVSQETQYF. The DNA of the CDR3 is TGTGCCAGCAGGCTCCTCGGGGTCTCTCAAGAGACCCAGTACTTC.

The V and J genes are TRBV6-4 and TRBJ1-1; D remains ambiguous. Trimming shortened V by 7 bases and J by 4 bases, and 16 bases separated the two germline ends. The V gene's germline CDR1 is MRHNA and CDR2 SNTAGT. This CDR3 has 14 residues. Here the CDR3 reads CASMNPQVVTEAFF. CDR3 nucleotide sequence: TGTGCCAGCATGAACCCCCAGGTGGTCACTGAAGCTTTCTTT.